Each of the 32 T cell receptor beta chains below was sequenced from the same sample in a study of OX40 agonist ivuxolimab in advanced cancers. The data were produced by immunoSEQ multiplex PCR, yet TCRdb's version contains in-frame clones alone and is incomplete. The sample has 77,000 or so clones; just under 95% are singletons. Sample: CD4+ or CD8+ T cells sorted from blood, taken in a trial of the OX40 agonist ivuxolimab. The receptors originated from an adult with an advanced solid tumor such as melanoma, head and neck, liver or kidney cancer.

The rearrangement links TRBV5-4 to TRBJ2-2; TRBD2 might be the D (7 bases). The V gene lost 2 bases and the J gene lost 4 bases, with 12 bases spanning the gap. The germline V gene has CDR1 SGHNT and CDR2 YYREEE (reference sequence). This CDR3 is 15 amino acids long. For the CDR3, the DNA is TGTGCCAGCAGCTTCGGGGGGCCGAGCACCGGGGAGCTGTTTTTT. Translation gives CASSFGGPSTGELFF.

CDR3 coding DNA: TGTGCCTGGAGTGAACAGGGTCGCCTAAATTCACCCCTCCACTTT. The encoded protein is CAWSEQGRLNSPLHF. The chain recombines TRBV30 with TRBJ1-6, with D possibly being TRBD1 (6 bases). The CDR3 covers 15 residues. Germline V gene lookup returns CDR1 GTSNPN and CDR2 SVGIG (reference sequence). V was shortened by 1 base and J by 7 bases, with 14 bases between the two germline ends.

This rearrangement joins TRBV21-1 to TRBJ2-7; the table's D call TRBD2 went unverified against the DNA. TRBV21-1 counts as a pseudogene. This CDR3 has 19 amino acids. CDR3 bases: TGTGCCAGCAGCATCAAAGGGGCGGTGGCCGGGGACTTCTCCTACGAGCAGTACTTC. Amino acids: CASSIKGAVAGDFSYEQYF.

The chain joins TRBV2 to TRBJ1-6, with D maybe TRBD1 (5 bases). This CDR3 is built from 15 residues. Trimming removed 2 bases from V and 6 bases from J, with 11 bases in between. From germline, CDR1 is SNHLY and CDR2 FYNNEI. For the CDR3, the DNA is TGTGCCAGCAGTGAATATCTACAGGCTAATTCACCCCTCCACTTT. Translation gives CASSEYLQANSPLHF.

This chain connects TRBV28 to TRBJ2-2; a weak D match, TRBD2 (6 bases). Trimming removed 3 bases at V and 4 bases at J, with 15 bases between. Per germline, CDR1 MDHEN and CDR2 SYDVKM. The CDR3 covers 16 residues. This CDR3 is CASSLVGAGGTGELFF. The CDR3 DNA sequence: TGTGCCAGCAGTTTGGTAGGGGCCGGGGGCACCGGGGAGCTGTTTTTT. Based on the CDR3 plus reference TRBV28 and TRBJ2-2, the full variable domain is DVKVTQSSRYLVKRTGEKVFLECVQDMDHENMFWYRQDPGLGLRLIYFSYDVKMKEKGDIPEGYSVSREKKERFSLILESASTNQTSMYLCASSLVGAGGTGELFFGEGSRLTVL.

The chain carries TRBV18 and TRBJ2-1; 9 bases align to TRBD2. The CDR3 runs 15 residues. V shed 2 bases, J shed 7 bases, and the junction held 6 bases outside the gene matches. Germline-derived CDR1 and CDR2 are KGHSH and LQKENI. The CDR3 bases are TGTGCCAGCTCACCAGAGCGGGGGGCCGTAAATGAGCAGTTCTTC. Amino acids: CASSPERGAVNEQFF.

The chain couples TRBV5-1 to TRBJ2-7, with D tentatively TRBD1 or TRBD2 (5 bases each). CDR1 and CDR2 from the germline V gene are SGHRS and YFSETQ. This CDR3 contains 13 residues. The V end lost 4 bases, the J end lost 5 bases, and 13 bases lay between the germline ends. The CDR3: CASSPMGDHEQYF. In DNA form, the CDR3 reads TGCGCCAGCAGCCCGATGGGGGACCACGAGCAGTACTTC.

The chain uses TRBV7-2 and TRBJ2-1, with 7 bases that match TRBD1. In germline, CDR1 is SGHTA, CDR2 FQGNSA. The V gene end was trimmed by 5 bases and the J gene end by 5 bases; junction bases not matched to a gene: 9. The CDR3 totals 15 residues. The chain's CDR3 is CASSTSRQGNNEQFF. As DNA, the CDR3 is TGTGCCAGCAGCACCTCGCGACAGGGCAACAATGAGCAGTTCTTC.

The V and J genes are TRBV5-4 and TRBJ2-7; TRBD1 matches 7 bases. The germline V gene encodes CDR1 SGHNT and CDR2 YYREEE (reference sequence). Losses at the gene ends were 1 base for V and 2 bases for J; bases not matched to a gene: 12. The CDR3 consists of 17 residues. For the CDR3, the DNA is TGTGCCAGCAGCTTGAACAGAGGGGGCCAGCCGGCCTACGAGCAGTACTTC. This encodes CASSLNRGGQPAYEQYF. Together with reference TRBV5-4 and TRBJ2-7, the CDR3 gives the full variable domain: ETGVTQSPTHLIKTRGQQVTLRCSSQSGHNTVSWYQQALGQGPQFIFQYYREEENGRGNFPPRFSGLQFPNYSSELNVNALELDDSALYLCASSLNRGGQPAYEQYFGPGTRLTVT.

This chain connects TRBV10-1 to TRBJ2-7; tentatively, D is TRBD1 (5 bases). Per germline, CDR1 WNHNN and CDR2 SYGVQD (reference sequence). V lost 5 bases to trimming and J lost 3 bases, with 8 bases between them. The CDR3 is 12 amino acids. The chain's CDR3 is CASSPDSYEQYF. The CDR3 DNA reads TGCGCCAGCAGTCCTGACAGCTACGAGCAGTACTTC.

CDR3 DNA sequence: TGTGCCACCAGCAGGTATAATTCACCCCTCCACTTT. This encodes CATSRYNSPLHF. The chain has TRBV15 and TRBJ1-6; D is undetermined. Germline V CDR1 and CDR2: LNHNV, YYDKDF (reference sequence). Deletions cut 3 bases from V and 4 bases from J, with 1 base between. This CDR3 comprises 12 residues.

This sequence joins TRBV5-1 and TRBJ1-1, with TRBD1 as a possible D gene (5 bases). V was clipped by 0 bases and J by 3 bases, with 12 bases between them. Germline assignment: CDR1 SGHRS and CDR2 YFSETQ. The CDR3 is 15 residues long. This CDR3 is CASSLEGRVDTEAFF. The CDR3 nucleotides are TGCGCCAGCAGCTTGGAAGGCAGGGTGGACACTGAAGCTTTCTTT.

This clone is a singleton in its sample. This chain links TRBV4-1 with TRBJ2-1, with 11 nucleotides matching TRBD2. Germline lookup yields CDR1 MGHRA and CDR2 YSYEKL. This CDR3 has 17 amino acids. The ends lost 1 base at V and 6 bases at J; junction bases unmatched: 8. CDR3 nucleotides: TGCGCCAGCAGCCAAGGGGCGCTAGCGGGAGGCACCAATGAGCAGTTCTTC. Residues: CASSQGALAGGTNEQFF.

The V gene is TRBV18, the J gene TRBJ2-2; 9 nucleotides agree with TRBD2. Germline lookup yields CDR1 KGHSH and CDR2 LQKENI. The CDR3 runs 16 residues. Trimming cost V 0 bases and J 6 bases; bases outside gene matches: 5. The CDR3 region has the DNA TGTGCCAGCTCACCACCGGGGCTAGCGGGACCCGGGGAGCTGTTTTTT. Protein sequence: CASSPPGLAGPGELFF.

This clone was recorded only once. The chain recombines TRBV4-3 with TRBJ2-6, with 9 positions matching TRBD1. Germline V CDR1 and CDR2: LGHNA, YSLEER. There are 21 residues in the CDR3. The trim removed 1 base at V and 4 bases at J, leaving 17 bases unmatched. CDR3 in DNA: TGCGCCAGCAGCCAAGGCCCCAATATGGGACAGGGAGGGTCCGGGGCCAACGTCCTGACTTTC. The encoded protein is CASSQGPNMGQGGSGANVLTF.

The chain carries TRBV7-9 and TRBJ2-2, with 8 bases lining up with TRBD1. This CDR3 comprises 16 residues. Germline assignment: CDR1 SEHNR and CDR2 FQNEAQ (reference sequence). The trim removed 5 bases at V and 5 bases at J, leaving 10 bases unmatched. Here the CDR3 DNA reads TGTGCCAGCAGCCCCAGGACAGGGTCAGAGACCGGGGAGCTGTTTTTT. This gives the protein CASSPRTGSETGELFF. Based on the CDR3 plus reference TRBV7-9 and TRBJ2-2, the full variable domain is DTGVSQNPRHKITKRGQNVTFRCDPISEHNRLYWYRQTLGQGPEFLTYFQNEAQLEKSRLLSDRFSAERPKGSFSTLEIQRTEQGDSAMYLCASSPRTGSETGELFFGEGSRLTVL.

This clone was detected once. This chain links TRBV7-2 with TRBJ2-5; 8 bases are shared with TRBD1. The CDR3 length is 14 residues. The trim removed 5 bases at V and 4 bases at J, leaving 6 bases unmatched. Germline V gives CDR1 SGHTA, CDR2 FQGNSA. The CDR3 loop is CASSAQGAGETQYF. CDR3 DNA: TGTGCCAGCAGCGCCCAGGGGGCGGGAGAGACCCAGTACTTC.

The chain is built from TRBV5-4 and TRBJ2-5; D is uncertain. Germline CDR1 SGHNT, CDR2 YYREEE (reference sequence). The length of the CDR3 is 13 residues. V dropped 0 bases and J dropped 2 bases, with 5 bases sitting between them. The CDR3 bases are TGTGCCAGCAGCTTGGCGCCTCAAGAGACCCAGTACTTC. Its protein is CASSLAPQETQYF. Combining the CDR3 with reference TRBV5-4 and TRBJ2-5 gives the whole variable domain ETGVTQSPTHLIKTRGQQVTLRCSSQSGHNTVSWYQQALGQGPQFIFQYYREEENGRGNFPPRFSGLQFPNYSSELNVNALELDDSALYLCASSLAPQETQYFGPGTRLLVL.

The rearrangement joins TRBV5-4 to TRBJ2-2; D gene ambiguous. Trimming stripped 1 base from V and 6 bases from J, with 4 bases between. This CDR3 region has 12 residues. Germline V lookup: CDR1 SGHNT, CDR2 YYREEE (reference sequence). This CDR3 reads CASSLLSGELFF. CDR3 nucleotides: TGTGCCAGCAGCTTGTTGTCCGGGGAGCTGTTTTTT.

This chain links TRBV4-2 with TRBJ2-7; D gene ambiguous. V was pared by 0 bases and J by 0 bases, with 12 bases between. CDR3 size: 16 residues. Looked up from germline, CDR1 is LGHNA and CDR2 is YNFKEQ. As DNA, the CDR3 is TGTGCCAGCAGCCAAGAAGGTTCGGCGGTCTCCTACGAGCAGTACTTC. Translating it yields CASSQEGSAVSYEQYF.

The CDR3 DNA follows: TGTGCCAGCAGTTACACCCAATTACAGGGTGCCTACGAGCAGTACTTC. Encoded protein: CASSYTQLQGAYEQYF. The chain couples TRBV6-5 to TRBJ2-7; tentatively, D is TRBD1 (6 bases). The germline V and J ends were trimmed by 2 bases and 2 bases, with 16 bases remaining between them. The CDR3 covers 16 residues. Germline V gives CDR1 MNHEY, CDR2 SVGAGI.

The chain has TRBV9 and TRBJ2-3, with a tentative D call TRBD2 (5 bases). Germline V CDR1 and CDR2: SGDLS, YYNGEE. The CDR3 is 16 residues long. Trimming stripped 4 bases from V and 4 bases from J, with 19 bases between. CDR3 in amino acids: CASSPHIPRAADTQYF. CDR3 nucleotides: TGTGCCAGCAGCCCCCATATTCCGAGGGCCGCAGATACGCAGTATTTT.

CDR3 amino acids: CAGAAGGTGTDTQYF. The CDR3 DNA is TGTGCCGGGGCGGCTGGTGGGACAGGCACAGATACGCAGTATTTT. The chain is built from TRBV6-1 and TRBJ2-3, with 7 bases matching TRBD1. V was clipped by 11 bases and J by 1 base; unmatched bases: 12. Germline assignment: CDR1 MNHNS and CDR2 SASEGT. The CDR3 consists of 15 residues.

V and J are TRBV7-2 and TRBJ1-2; 8 bases match TRBD1. V shed 5 bases and J 8 bases; nucleotides not matched to a gene: 7. The CDR3 spans 13 residues. CDR1 and CDR2 from the germline V gene are SGHTA and FQGNSA. CDR3 residues: CASSPDRGQGYTF. The DNA for the CDR3 is TGTGCCAGCAGCCCCGACAGGGGACAGGGCTACACCTTC.

Concerning this clone itself: This specimen includes other DNA sequences encoding the same CDR3. The chain links TRBV27 to TRBJ2-7; weak D call: TRBD1 (6 bases). The germline V gene has CDR1 MNHEY and CDR2 SMNVEV (reference sequence). Trimming removed 5 bases at V and 0 bases at J, with 11 bases between. This CDR3 comprises 14 residues. CDR3 nucleotides: TGTGCCAGCAGTGGAGAGGGACACTCCTACGAGCAGTACTTC. Protein: CASSGEGHSYEQYF.

V is TRBV2 and J is TRBJ1-1; D may be TRBD1 (5 bases). V was clipped by 7 bases and J by 5 bases, with 11 bases between them. Looked up from germline, CDR1 is SNHLY and CDR2 is FYNNEI. CDR3 length: 12 amino acids. DNA of the CDR3: TGTGCCAGCACCCTCGACAGAACTGAAGCTTTCTTT. Residues: CASTLDRTEAFF.

The rearrangement uses TRBV7-2 and TRBJ2-3; 7 nucleotides match TRBD1. This CDR3 contains 14 residues. Germline V gives CDR1 SGHTA, CDR2 FQGNSA. V was clipped by 7 bases and J by 2 bases; unmatched bases: 6. CDR3 coding DNA: TGTGCCAGCAAGACCGGGACAGCCACAGATACGCAGTATTTT. Translating it yields CASKTGTATDTQYF.

The CDR3 DNA is TGTGCCAGCAGTGACTCGACAGGGAACGAGCAGTACTTC. Its translation is CASSDSTGNEQYF. The chain combines TRBV28 with TRBJ2-7; 7 bases map to TRBD1. The CDR3 loop spans 13 amino acids. Per germline, CDR1 MDHEN and CDR2 SYDVKM. The V gene end was trimmed by 5 bases and the J gene end by 5 bases; junction bases not matched to a gene: 6. Combining the CDR3 with reference TRBV28 and TRBJ2-7 gives the whole variable domain DVKVTQSSRYLVKRTGEKVFLECVQDMDHENMFWYRQDPGLGLRLIYFSYDVKMKEKGDIPEGYSVSREKKERFSLILESASTNQTSMYLCASSDSTGNEQYFGPGTRLTVT.

J is TRBJ2-2 and V is TRBV5-4; D is possibly TRBD1 (5 bases). Germline loops: CDR1 SGHNT, CDR2 YYREEE (reference sequence). Trimming took off 0 bases at V and 4 bases at J, with 10 bases between the two ends. The CDR3 extends over 15 amino acids. The CDR3 loop is CASSLEAGPTGELFF. DNA of the CDR3: TGTGCCAGCAGCTTGGAGGCAGGGCCCACCGGGGAGCTGTTTTTT.

The chain recombines TRBV5-1 with TRBJ1-2, with TRBD1 identical over 8 bases. V shed 1 base, J shed 8 bases, and the junction held 4 bases outside the gene matches. Germline V lookup: CDR1 SGHRS, CDR2 YFSETQ. CDR3 length: 13 residues. CDR3 in amino acids: CASSLTTGAGYTF. DNA of the CDR3: TGCGCCAGCAGCTTGACGACAGGGGCGGGCTACACCTTC.

This clone was seen only once. The chain couples TRBV5-5 to TRBJ2-1; no firm D call. CDR1 is SGHKS, CDR2 YYEKEE, per germline (reference sequence). The CDR3 runs to 13 residues. V lost 0 bases and J lost 4, with 5 bases in between. Here the CDR3 DNA reads TGTGCCAGCAGCTTGGACCTGTACAATGAGCAGTTCTTC. Amino acids: CASSLDLYNEQFF.

V gene TRBV5-6 combines with J gene TRBJ2-5; D call uncertain. There are 13 residues in the CDR3. V lost 4 bases and J lost 2, with 9 bases in between. CDR1 is SGHDT and CDR2 is YYEEEE in the germline V gene. This CDR3 is CASSPWGQETQYF. CDR3 in DNA: TGTGCCAGCAGCCCGTGGGGACAAGAGACCCAGTACTTC.